The sequence of this TCR beta chain was determined in a study of human T cells and chemical hapten exposure. The wider study: The study sensitized with 2% DPC on a 2 cm by 2 cm patch of upper inner arm skin. Enrolled patients were predominantly female and had alopecia areata, totalis or universalis. Study-wide results and limits: PT1 expanded TCR counts and patch test score were linked, and their correlation was positive.

As for time point: pre-sensitization, week 0. Noted treatment: therapeutic diphenylcyclopropenone sensitization with weekly scalp DPC. One entry per CDR3 protein, called by TCRdb with MiXCR from the RACE reads. The sample yields about 180,000 distinct CDR3 sequences, under 35% seen once. With regard to this clonotype: Antigen unknown.

From germline, CDR1 is ENHRY and CDR2 SYGVKD. The V end was cut by 11 bases, the J end by 9 bases, with 19 bases between. The CDR3 extends over 12 amino acids. This material consisted of whole blood, taken in connection with sensitization to the hapten diphenylcyclopropenone (DPC). The rearrangement joins TRBV10-3 to TRBJ1-1, with D hard to call. The origin of this receptor is a woman between 25 and 40 years old with alopecia areata. Some clones in this sample may be carry-over from other donors' samples. The CDR3 here is CASAREEKKAFF. CDR3 nucleotides: TGTGCCTCGGCCCGCGAAGAAAAAAAAGCTTTCTTT.